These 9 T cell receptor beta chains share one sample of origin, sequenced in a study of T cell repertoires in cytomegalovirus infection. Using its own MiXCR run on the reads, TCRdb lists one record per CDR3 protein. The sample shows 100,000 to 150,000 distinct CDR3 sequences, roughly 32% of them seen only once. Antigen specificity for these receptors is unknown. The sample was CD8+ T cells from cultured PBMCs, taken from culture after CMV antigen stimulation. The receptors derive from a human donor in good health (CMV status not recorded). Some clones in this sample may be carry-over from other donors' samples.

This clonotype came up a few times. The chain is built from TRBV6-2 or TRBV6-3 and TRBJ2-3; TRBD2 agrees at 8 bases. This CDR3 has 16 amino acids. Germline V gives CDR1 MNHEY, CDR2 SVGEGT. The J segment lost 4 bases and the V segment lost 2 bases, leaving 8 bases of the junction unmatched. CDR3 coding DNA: TGTGCCAGCAGTTACGGTACGGGGGGGAGTCCAGATACGCAGTATTTT. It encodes CASSYGTGGSPDTQYF.

The CDR3 DNA reads as TGTGCCAGCAGCTTGGGGACATCCTACAATGAGCAGTTCTTC. Its translation is CASSLGTSYNEQFF. This chain connects TRBV5-4 to TRBJ2-1; perhaps TRBD1 as D (5 bases). Per the germline V gene, CDR1 is SGHNT and CDR2 is YYREEE (reference sequence). CDR3 length equals 14 residues. The V gene lost 0 bases and the J gene lost 1 base, with 5 bases spanning the gap.

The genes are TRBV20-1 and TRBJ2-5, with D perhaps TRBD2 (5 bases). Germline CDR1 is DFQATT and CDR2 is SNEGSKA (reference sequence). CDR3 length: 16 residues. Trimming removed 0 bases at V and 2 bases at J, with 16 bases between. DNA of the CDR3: TGCAGTGCTAGAGATCAATGGGCGGGTCGACAAGAGACCCAGTACTTC. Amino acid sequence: CSARDQWAGRQETQYF.

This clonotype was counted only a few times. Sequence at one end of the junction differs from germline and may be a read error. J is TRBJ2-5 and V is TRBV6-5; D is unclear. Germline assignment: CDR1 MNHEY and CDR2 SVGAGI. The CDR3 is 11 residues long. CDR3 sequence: CASSGGGEPHF. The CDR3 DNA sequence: TGTGCCAGCAGTGGCGGCGGAGAACCACACTTC.

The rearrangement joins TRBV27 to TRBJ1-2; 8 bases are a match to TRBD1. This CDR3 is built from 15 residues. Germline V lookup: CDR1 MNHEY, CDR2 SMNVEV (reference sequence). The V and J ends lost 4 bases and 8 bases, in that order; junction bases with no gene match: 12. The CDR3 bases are TGTGCCAGCAGTTCTGGACCCCAGGGGGCGCGCGGCTACACCTTC. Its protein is CASSSGPQGARGYTF.

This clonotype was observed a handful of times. Here the CDR3 reads CASSETGMTEAFF. In DNA form, the CDR3 reads TGTGCCAGCAGCGAGACAGGGATGACTGAAGCTTTCTTT. V usage is TRBV9 and J usage is TRBJ1-1, with TRBD1 identical over 7 bases. This CDR3 is built from 13 residues. The V and J ends lost 3 bases and 5 bases, in that order; junction bases with no gene match: 4. Germline loops: CDR1 SGDLS, CDR2 YYNGEE.

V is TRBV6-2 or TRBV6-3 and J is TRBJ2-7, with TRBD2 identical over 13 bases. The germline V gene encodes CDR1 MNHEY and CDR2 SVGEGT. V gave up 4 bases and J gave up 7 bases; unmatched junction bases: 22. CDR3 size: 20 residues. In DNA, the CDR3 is TGTGCCAGCAGTTCCCCAACTGCCTTGGGACTAGCGGGGACTTTTTGGGAGCAGTACTTC. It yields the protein CASSSPTALGLAGTFWEQYF.

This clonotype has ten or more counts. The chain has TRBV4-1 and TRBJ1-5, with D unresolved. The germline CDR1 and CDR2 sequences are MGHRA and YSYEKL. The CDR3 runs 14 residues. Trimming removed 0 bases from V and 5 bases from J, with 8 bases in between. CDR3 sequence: CASSQESIYQPQHF. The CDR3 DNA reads TGCGCCAGCAGCCAAGAGTCAATCTATCAGCCCCAGCATTTT.

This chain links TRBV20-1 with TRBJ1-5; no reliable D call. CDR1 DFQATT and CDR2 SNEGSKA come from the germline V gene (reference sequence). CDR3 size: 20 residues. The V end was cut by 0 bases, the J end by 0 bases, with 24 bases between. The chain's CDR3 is CSARDFAVKKSHLSNQPQHF. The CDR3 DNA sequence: TGCAGTGCTAGAGACTTTGCAGTCAAAAAAAGTCACCTTAGCAATCAGCCCCAGCATTTT.